The clone carrying this T cell receptor (beta chain) was picked up a small number of times. Antigen: not known. The data were taken from a study of CD8+ T cells in alopecia areata. Whole-study context: Treatment comprised oral tofacitinib, 5 to 10 mg twice daily, in treated patients. Findings and limits, study-wide: Higher clonality than in normal scalp was seen in lesional scalp, especially alopecia totalis/universalis.

RNA was extracted and reverse transcribed into cDNA as the sequencing template. Here immunoSEQ multiplex PCR was the method, and the copy in TCRdb shows in-frame clones only, minus some. The table lists about 98,000 clones, about 45% of them singletons. Trimming pared 6 bases from V and 3 bases from J, leaving 9 bases between. CDR3 size: 12 residues. Germline lookup yields CDR1 KGHSH and CDR2 LQKENI. Those with alopecia areata gave lesional scalp punch biopsies and peripheral blood. The sequence was collected from a human donor with alopecia areata. Sequences were obtained from CD4+ T cells sorted from blood. V usage is TRBV18 and J usage is TRBJ2-7; maybe TRBD2 (6 bases). The CDR3 sequence is CASSPTSYEQYF. DNA for the CDR3: TGTGCCAGCTCGCCGACTAGCTACGAGCAGTACTTC.